Below, 4 T cell receptor beta chains from the same sample are listed, as sequenced in a study of T cells after yellow fever vaccination. TCRdb independently ran MiXCR on the 5' RACE reads; one entry per CDR3 protein. In the table there are about 510,000 distinct CDR3 sequences, 20% to 25% of which are singletons. The sequencing here drew on PBMCs, taken less than 25 days after the first yellow fever vaccination. Receptor source: a man aged 18 to 30 who received the YFV17D yellow fever vaccine.

The chain links TRBV7-3 to TRBJ1-1, with 9 bases aligning to TRBD1. Germline V gene sequence: CDR1 SGHTA, CDR2 FQGTGA. The CDR3 covers 13 residues. The V gene end was trimmed by 4 bases and the J gene end by 6 bases; junction bases not matched to a gene: 3. CDR3 residues: CASSSRTGAEAFF. In nucleotides, the CDR3 is TGTGCCAGCAGCTCCCGGACAGGGGCTGAAGCTTTCTTT.

The V call is TRBV5-1, the J call TRBJ2-3; 9 bases line up with TRBD1. V gave up 2 bases and J gave up 5 bases; unmatched junction bases: 6. Per the germline V gene, CDR1 is SGHRS and CDR2 is YFSETQ. There are 15 residues in the CDR3. The CDR3 nucleotides read TGCGCCAGCAGCTTCCGGGACAGGGATCAAGATACGCAGTATTTT. This gives the protein CASSFRDRDQDTQYF.

The gene calls are TRBV2 and TRBJ2-1; no reliable D call. Trimming took off 7 bases at V and 0 bases at J, with 7 bases between the two ends. This CDR3 spans 13 amino acids. Germline CDR1 is SNHLY and CDR2 is FYNNEI. The CDR3 DNA reads as TGTGCCAGCAACGGCGCCTCCTACAATGAGCAGTTCTTC. Residues: CASNGASYNEQFF.

This chain uses TRBV12-3 or TRBV12-4 with TRBJ2-1; D perhaps matches TRBD1 (5 bases). The V end was cut by 7 bases, the J end by 5 bases, with 18 bases between. The CDR3 loop spans 15 amino acids. The CDR3: CASTWGGPLDNEQFF. Written as DNA, the CDR3 is TGTGCCAGCACCTGGGGCGGCCCCCTCGACAATGAGCAGTTCTTC.